Below are 28 T cell receptor beta chains sequenced from a single sample in a study of blood T cell repertoires in COVID-19. Generated by immunoSEQ multiplex PCR, the TCRdb table keeps only in-frame clones and is missing some. The sample shows 150,000 or so clones, approximately 80% of them seen only once. The sequenced material came from PBMCs or T cells enriched from blood (not recorded which). These receptors all stem from a man aged 45 to 65 who had recovered from COVID-19.

The V gene is TRBV3-1 (or the pseudogene TRBV3-2), the J gene TRBJ2-2; 7 positions match TRBD2. J gave up 5 bases and V 2 bases, and 5 bases lay outside the gene matches. The germline gives CDR1 LGHDT, CDR2 YNNKEL (reference sequence). This CDR3 contains 15 residues. The CDR3 sequence is CASSQFGAGTGELFF. The CDR3 DNA follows: TGTGCCAGCAGCCAATTCGGAGCGGGAACCGGGGAGCTGTTTTTT.

The table lists this clone with a few counts. The CDR3 sequence: CASSIVPRGPGELFF. The CDR3 nucleotides are TGTGCCAGTAGTATAGTTCCCAGGGGACCCGGGGAGCTGTTTTTT. The chain joins TRBV19 to TRBJ2-2; perhaps TRBD1 as D (6 bases). Germline V CDR1 and CDR2: LNHDA, SQIVND (reference sequence). This CDR3 has 15 residues. V was cut by 1 base and J by 6 bases, with 12 bases left in between.

The V call is TRBV2, the J call TRBJ2-7; no definite D call. CDR1 is SNHLY and CDR2 is FYNNEI in the germline V gene. V lost 3 bases to trimming and J lost 2 bases, with 8 bases between them. This CDR3 contains 13 residues. The CDR3 DNA reads as TGTGCCAGCAGTGATTCTCCTCCCTACGAGCAGTACTTC. It is translated as CASSDSPPYEQYF.

This chain links TRBV5-4 with TRBJ2-5; 12 positions agree with TRBD1. Germline V gene data show CDR1 as SGHNT and CDR2 as YYREEE (reference sequence). This CDR3 spans 16 amino acids. V lost 4 bases and J lost 4; bases outside the gene matches: 8. CDR3: CASSLIRGQGAETQYF. The DNA for the CDR3 is TGTGCCAGCAGCCTAATAAGGGGACAGGGGGCAGAGACCCAGTACTTC.

The chain uses TRBV11-2 and TRBJ2-1, with TRBD2 identical over 7 bases. The CDR3 spans 17 residues. CDR1 is SGHAT, CDR2 FQNNGV, per germline. The ends lost 5 bases at V and 3 bases at J; junction bases unmatched: 13. Here the CDR3 reads CASSRAGRLADYNEQFF. The CDR3 DNA sequence: TGTGCCAGCAGCCGGGCGGGTAGGCTAGCGGACTACAATGAGCAGTTCTTC.

V gene TRBV7-3 combines with J gene TRBJ2-3; 10 positions match TRBD2. CDR3 length: 16 residues. V shed 4 bases, J shed 2 bases, and the junction held 6 bases outside the gene matches. Germline CDR1 and CDR2: SGHTA and FQGTGA. Here the CDR3 DNA reads TGTGCCAGCAGCTCCAAGAGCGGGGGGGCCACAGATACGCAGTATTTT. It yields the protein CASSSKSGGATDTQYF.

J is TRBJ1-2 and V is TRBV5-1; TRBD1 matches 9 bases. There are 16 residues in the CDR3. Germline loops: CDR1 SGHRS, CDR2 YFSETQ. The ends lost 6 bases at V and 8 bases at J; junction bases unmatched: 17. The DNA of the CDR3 is TGCGCCAGCATTTCGTCTCCGGGACAGGGTATGCAGGGCTACACCTTC. This gives the protein CASISSPGQGMQGYTF.

V is TRBV15 and J is TRBJ2-7; D is uncertain. CDR3 size: 14 residues. Trimming took off 5 bases at V and 5 bases at J, with 16 bases between the two ends. Germline V lookup: CDR1 LNHNV, CDR2 YYDKDF (reference sequence). CDR3 nucleotides: TGTGCCACCAGCGCTAGTGGGTCTGACGACGAGCAGTACTTC. This codes for CATSASGSDDEQYF.

The chain has TRBV5-1 and TRBJ1-4; D may be TRBD1 (5 bases). Germline V gene lookup returns CDR1 SGHRS and CDR2 YFSETQ. The V and J ends lost 0 bases and 0 bases respectively, with 12 bases between them. The CDR3 totals 17 residues. The CDR3 bases are TGCGCCAGCAGCTTGGCCCCGGGGGGTACAACTAATGAAAAACTGTTTTTT. It specifies CASSLAPGGTTNEKLFF.

This clone occurred once. The V call is TRBV5-4, the J call TRBJ2-1; D call uncertain. The CDR3 covers 15 residues. V dropped 0 bases and J dropped 6 bases, with 13 bases sitting between them. CDR1 is SGHNT and CDR2 is YYREEE in the germline V gene (reference sequence). CDR3 region: CASSLVGLTGNEQFF. The CDR3, as DNA: TGTGCCAGCAGCTTGGTTGGGTTGACGGGCAATGAGCAGTTCTTC.

The chain joins TRBV19 to TRBJ1-3; 7 positions agree with TRBD1. This CDR3 is 18 amino acids long. V lost 3 bases, J lost 3 bases, and 14 bases stayed unmatched. Germline loops: CDR1 LNHDA, CDR2 SQIVND (reference sequence). The CDR3 DNA is TGTGCCAGTAGTATTACCGTCAGACAGGGCATCGTTGGAAACACCATATATTTT. It specifies CASSITVRQGIVGNTIYF.

The rearrangement uses TRBV3-1 (or the pseudogene TRBV3-2) and TRBJ1-6; 7 nucleotides line up with TRBD1. With V trimmed by 4 bases and J by 10 bases, 4 bases remained unmatched. The CDR3 runs to 13 residues. Germline loops: CDR1 LGHDT, CDR2 YNNKEL (reference sequence). The chain's CDR3 is CASSRDSRSPLHF. The CDR3 DNA follows: TGTGCCAGCAGCCGGGACAGTCGATCACCCCTCCACTTT.

The chain combines TRBV9 with TRBJ1-4; TRBD1 matches at 7 bases. The CDR3 sequence is 14 residues long. With V trimmed by 1 base and J by 3 bases, 0 bases remained unmatched. The V gene's germline CDR1 is SGDLS and CDR2 YYNGEE. The CDR3 DNA is TGTGCCAGCAGCGTACAGGGGGCTAATGAAAAACTGTTTTTT. This codes for CASSVQGANEKLFF.

This sequence joins TRBV24-1 and TRBJ1-5, with 9 positions matching TRBD1. The germline gives CDR1 KGHDR, CDR2 SFDVKD. V shed 7 bases and J 6 bases; nucleotides not matched to a gene: 6. The CDR3 is 14 residues long. The CDR3 loop is CATRTGGFPQPQHF. Here the CDR3 DNA reads TGTGCCACCAGGACAGGGGGGTTCCCTCAGCCCCAGCATTTT.

The chain combines TRBV6-1 with TRBJ1-5, with D possibly TRBD1 on 5 matching bases. The CDR3 is made up of 14 amino acids. Trimming took 3 bases from V and 6 from J, leaving 12 bases between them. CDR1 is MNHNS and CDR2 is SASEGT in the germline V gene. In DNA form, the CDR3 reads TGTGCCAGCAGTGAGGGGGGTCGCGCTCAGCCCCAGCATTTT. Its protein is CASSEGGRAQPQHF.

The chain couples TRBV7-2 to TRBJ2-7, with TRBD1 matching over 8 bases. Trimming cost V 4 bases and J 3 bases; bases outside gene matches: 8. Germline-derived CDR1 and CDR2 are SGHTA and FQGNSA. CDR3 length: 15 amino acids. CDR3 sequence (DNA): TGTGCCAGCAGCTCAACCGGGACAGGCCTCTACGAGCAGTACTTC. It translates to CASSSTGTGLYEQYF.

V gene TRBV10-1 combines with J gene TRBJ2-5, with D possibly matching TRBD1 (5 bases). V lost 3 bases and J 4 bases, leaving 15 bases between the germline ends. The CDR3 is 15 residues long. Per germline, CDR1 WNHNN and CDR2 SYGVQD (reference sequence). The CDR3 DNA reads as TGCGCCAGCAGTGACAACAGGTTCTACCCAGAGACCCAGTACTTC. Translating it yields CASSDNRFYPETQYF.

CDR3 region: CASSLGQGGYEQYF. DNA for the CDR3: TGTGCCAGCAGCCTTGGACAGGGGGGCTACGAGCAGTACTTC. This chain connects TRBV3-1 (or the pseudogene TRBV3-2) to TRBJ2-7; 10 bases agree with TRBD1. V dropped 4 bases and J dropped 3; count of bases not matched to a gene: 3. The CDR3 is made up of 14 amino acids. Germline CDR1 and CDR2: LGHDT and YNNKEL (reference sequence).

The CDR3 reads CASSESAREETQYF. The CDR3 DNA follows: TGCGCCAGCAGTGAGTCGGCGAGGGAAGAGACCCAGTACTTC. The chain employs TRBV10-1 and TRBJ2-5, with a possible D match to TRBD2 (5 bases). V was clipped by 0 bases and J by 3 bases, with 8 bases between them. The CDR3 runs 14 residues. The germline gives CDR1 WNHNN, CDR2 SYGVQD (reference sequence).

The chain is built from TRBV5-6 and TRBJ2-5; the match to TRBD1 covers 10 bases. Germline trimming cut 4 bases from V and 4 bases from J; bases unmatched to any gene: 7. The CDR3 is made up of 15 amino acids. Per the germline V gene, CDR1 is SGHDT and CDR2 is YYEEEE. The CDR3 protein is CASSQTGGRGETQYF. The CDR3 bases are TGTGCCAGCAGCCAGACAGGGGGCAGGGGAGAGACCCAGTACTTC.

The rearrangement joins TRBV5-1 to TRBJ2-5; D possibly corresponds to TRBD1 (5 bases). The CDR3 runs to 11 residues. CDR1 SGHRS and CDR2 YFSETQ come from the germline V gene. The V end was cut by 2 bases, the J end by 7 bases, with 6 bases between. The CDR3 spells CASSFQGTQYF. CDR3 nucleotide sequence: TGCGCCAGCAGCTTTCAGGGGACCCAGTACTTC.

CDR3 sequence (DNA): TGTGCCAGCAGTGCCAGGGGCAGAACCCCTAACTATGGCTACACCTTC. This translates into CASSARGRTPNYGYTF. This chain links TRBV28 with TRBJ1-2, with D perhaps TRBD1 (6 bases). V lost 5 bases, J lost 0 bases, and 16 bases lay in between. The CDR3 spans 16 residues. CDR1 and CDR2 from the germline V gene are MDHEN and SYDVKM.

V gene TRBV3-1 (or the pseudogene TRBV3-2) combines with J gene TRBJ2-1, with D possibly matching TRBD2 (6 bases). This CDR3 contains 14 residues. The ends were cut back, 3 bases at V and 5 bases at J, with 11 bases in the middle. Germline V lookup: CDR1 LGHDT, CDR2 YNNKEL (reference sequence). CDR3 protein: CASSHGTRNNEQFF. In nucleotides, the CDR3 is TGTGCCAGCAGCCATGGGACTCGGAACAATGAGCAGTTCTTC.

The chain uses TRBV29-1 and TRBJ1-2; TRBD1 matches 7 bases. V lost 3 bases, J lost 2 bases, and 9 bases stayed unmatched. The germline V gene encodes CDR1 SQVTM and CDR2 ANQGSEA. This CDR3 has 15 amino acids. CDR3 protein: CSVEGIQGTNYGYTF. CDR3 nucleotide sequence: TGCAGCGTTGAGGGCATACAGGGGACGAACTATGGCTACACCTTC. Using reference TRBV29-1 and TRBJ1-2 for the parts outside the CDR3, the full variable domain is SAVISQKPSRDICQRGTSLTIQCQVDSQVTMMFWYRQQPGQSLTLIATANQGSEATYESGFVIDKFPISRPNLTFSTLTVSNMSPEDSSIYLCSVEGIQGTNYGYTFGSGTRLTVV.

This sequence joins TRBV6-4 and TRBJ1-2, with TRBD1 matching over 7 bases. CDR3 length: 14 residues. CDR1 and CDR2 (germline): MRHNA, SNTAGT. After removal of 5 bases from V and 2 bases from J, the junction contained 5 bases not matched to a gene. The CDR3 DNA follows: TGTGCCAGCAGTCCCGGGACAGCAAACTATGGCTACACCTTC. Amino acid sequence: CASSPGTANYGYTF.

This chain uses TRBV18 with TRBJ2-7, with unresolved D. The V gene's germline CDR1 is KGHSH and CDR2 LQKENI. Trimming took 4 bases from V and 4 from J, leaving 11 bases between them. This CDR3 spans 13 amino acids. CDR3 bases: TGTGCCAGCTCACTGCAGGCTTCGTACGAGCAGTACTTC. This gives the protein CASSLQASYEQYF.

This rearrangement joins TRBV15 to TRBJ1-5; D is undetermined. The CDR3 is 16 residues long. V was shortened by 0 bases and J by 4 bases, with 13 bases between the two germline ends. Germline V gene sequence: CDR1 LNHNV, CDR2 YYDKDF (reference sequence). CDR3: CATSRDLLGENQPQHF. CDR3 nucleotides: TGTGCCACCAGCAGAGATTTATTGGGAGAGAATCAGCCCCAGCATTTT.

The chain carries TRBV27 and TRBJ2-7; D may be TRBD2 (5 bases). V was pared by 0 bases and J by 1 base, with 13 bases between. The CDR3 is 16 residues long. The germline CDR1 and CDR2 sequences are MNHEY and SMNVEV (reference sequence). CDR3 nucleotides: TGTGCCAGCAGTTTATCCAGACTACTTTTATCCTACGAGCAGTACTTC. This encodes CASSLSRLLLSYEQYF.